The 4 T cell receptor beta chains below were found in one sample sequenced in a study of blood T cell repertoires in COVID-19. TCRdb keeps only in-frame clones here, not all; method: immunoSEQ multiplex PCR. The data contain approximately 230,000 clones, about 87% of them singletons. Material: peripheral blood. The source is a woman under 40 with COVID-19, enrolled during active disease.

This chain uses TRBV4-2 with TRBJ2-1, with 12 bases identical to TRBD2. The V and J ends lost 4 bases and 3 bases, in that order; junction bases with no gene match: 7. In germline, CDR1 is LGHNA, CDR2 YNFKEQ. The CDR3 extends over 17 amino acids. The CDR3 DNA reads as TGTGCCAGCAGCCCCACCCTAGCGGGGGGGAGCTACAATGAGCAGTTCTTC. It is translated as CASSPTLAGGSYNEQFF.

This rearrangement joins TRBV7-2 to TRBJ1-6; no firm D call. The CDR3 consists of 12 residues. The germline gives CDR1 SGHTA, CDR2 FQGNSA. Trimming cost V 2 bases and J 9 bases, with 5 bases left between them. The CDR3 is CASSLTVSPLHF. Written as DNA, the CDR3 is TGTGCCAGCAGCTTAACAGTTTCACCCCTCCACTTT.

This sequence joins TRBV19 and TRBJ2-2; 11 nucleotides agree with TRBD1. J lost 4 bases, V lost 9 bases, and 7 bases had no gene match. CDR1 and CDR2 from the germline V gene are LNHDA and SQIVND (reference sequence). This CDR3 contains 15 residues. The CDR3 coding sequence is TGTGCCAGCTACCCCGGGACAGGGGGCACCGGGGAGCTGTTTTTT. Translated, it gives CASYPGTGGTGELFF.

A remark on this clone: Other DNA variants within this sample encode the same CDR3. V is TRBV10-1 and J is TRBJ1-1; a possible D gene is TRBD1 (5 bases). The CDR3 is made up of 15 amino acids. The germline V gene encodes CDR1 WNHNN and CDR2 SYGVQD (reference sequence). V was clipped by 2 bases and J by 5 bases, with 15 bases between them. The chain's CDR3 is CASSESSGGRTEAFF. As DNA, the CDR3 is TGCGCCAGCAGTGAGAGTTCGGGGGGTCGAACTGAAGCTTTCTTT.